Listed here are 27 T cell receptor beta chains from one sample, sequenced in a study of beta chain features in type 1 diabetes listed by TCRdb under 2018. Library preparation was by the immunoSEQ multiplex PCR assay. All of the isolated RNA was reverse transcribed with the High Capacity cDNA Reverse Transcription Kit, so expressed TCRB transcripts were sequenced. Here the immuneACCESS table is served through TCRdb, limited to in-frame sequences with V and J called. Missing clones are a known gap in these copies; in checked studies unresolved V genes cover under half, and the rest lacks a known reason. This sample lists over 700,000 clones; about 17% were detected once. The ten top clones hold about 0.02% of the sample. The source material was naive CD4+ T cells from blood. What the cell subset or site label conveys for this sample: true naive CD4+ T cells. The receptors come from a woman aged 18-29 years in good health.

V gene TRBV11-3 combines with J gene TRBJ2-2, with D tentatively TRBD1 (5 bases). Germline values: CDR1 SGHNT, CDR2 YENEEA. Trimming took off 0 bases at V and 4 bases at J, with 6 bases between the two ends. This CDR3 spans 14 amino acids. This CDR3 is CASSLEGPTGELFF. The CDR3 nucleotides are TGTGCCAGCAGCTTAGAGGGGCCCACCGGGGAGCTGTTTTTT.

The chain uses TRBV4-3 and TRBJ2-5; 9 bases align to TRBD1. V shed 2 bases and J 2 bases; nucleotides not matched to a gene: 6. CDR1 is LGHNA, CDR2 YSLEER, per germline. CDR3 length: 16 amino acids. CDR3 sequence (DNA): TGCGCCAGCAGCCAAAAATACAGGGGGCCGCAAGAGACCCAGTACTTC. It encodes CASSQKYRGPQETQYF.

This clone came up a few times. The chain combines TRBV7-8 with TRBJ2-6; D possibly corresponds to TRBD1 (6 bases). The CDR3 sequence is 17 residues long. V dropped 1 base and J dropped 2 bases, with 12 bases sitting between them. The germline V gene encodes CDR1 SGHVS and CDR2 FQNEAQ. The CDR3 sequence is CASSLGFRTAGANVLTF. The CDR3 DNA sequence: TGTGCCAGCAGCTTAGGTTTCCGGACAGCTGGGGCCAACGTCCTGACTTTC.

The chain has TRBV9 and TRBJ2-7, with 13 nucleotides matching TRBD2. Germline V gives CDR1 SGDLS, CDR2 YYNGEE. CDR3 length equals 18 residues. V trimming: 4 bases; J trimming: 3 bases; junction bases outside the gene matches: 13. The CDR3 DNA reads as TGTGCCAGCAGCCCGGTAGCCGGGACTAGCGGGGCTGACTACGAGCAGTACTTC. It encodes CASSPVAGTSGADYEQYF.

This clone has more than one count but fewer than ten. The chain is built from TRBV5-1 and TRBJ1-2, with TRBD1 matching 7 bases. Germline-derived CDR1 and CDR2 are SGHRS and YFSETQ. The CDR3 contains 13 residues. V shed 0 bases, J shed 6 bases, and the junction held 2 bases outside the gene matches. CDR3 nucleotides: TGCGCCAGCAGCTTGGAGGGACAGAATGGCTACACCTTC. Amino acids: CASSLEGQNGYTF.

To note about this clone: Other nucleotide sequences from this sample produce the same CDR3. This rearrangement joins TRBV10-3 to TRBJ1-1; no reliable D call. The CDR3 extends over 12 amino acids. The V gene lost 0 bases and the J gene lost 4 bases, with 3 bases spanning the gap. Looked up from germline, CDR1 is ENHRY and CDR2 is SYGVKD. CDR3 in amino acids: CAISESSTEAFF. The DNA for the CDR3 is TGTGCCATCAGTGAGTCTTCCACTGAAGCTTTCTTT.

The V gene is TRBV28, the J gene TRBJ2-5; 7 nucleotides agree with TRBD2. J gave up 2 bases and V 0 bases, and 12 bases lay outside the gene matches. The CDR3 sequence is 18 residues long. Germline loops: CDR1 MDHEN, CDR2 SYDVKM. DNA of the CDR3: TGTGCCAGCAGTTTATGGGGGCTAGCGGAAGTAAAGCAAGAGACCCAGTACTTC. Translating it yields CASSLWGLAEVKQETQYF.

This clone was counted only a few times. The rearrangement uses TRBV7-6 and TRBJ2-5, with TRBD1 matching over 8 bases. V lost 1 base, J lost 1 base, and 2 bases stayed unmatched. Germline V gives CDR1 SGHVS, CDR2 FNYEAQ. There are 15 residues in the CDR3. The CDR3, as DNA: TGTGCCAGCAGCTTAGGTGGACAGGGCCAAGAGACCCAGTACTTC. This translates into CASSLGGQGQETQYF.

CDR3 nucleotides: TGTGCCAGCAGCTATTTCTCGGGGTGGGAGACCCAGTACTTC. Protein product: CASSYFSGWETQYF. V and J are TRBV7-6 and TRBJ2-5; D might be TRBD2 (5 bases). The CDR3 is 14 residues long. Germline V gene data show CDR1 as SGHVS and CDR2 as FNYEAQ. V was shortened by 4 bases and J by 5 bases, with 14 bases between the two germline ends.

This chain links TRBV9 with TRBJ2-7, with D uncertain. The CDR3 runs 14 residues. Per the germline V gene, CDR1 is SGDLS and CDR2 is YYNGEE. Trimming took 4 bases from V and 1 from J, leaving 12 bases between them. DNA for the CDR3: TGTGCCAGCAGCCCCCGGACGAATTCCTACGAGCAGTACTTC. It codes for CASSPRTNSYEQYF.

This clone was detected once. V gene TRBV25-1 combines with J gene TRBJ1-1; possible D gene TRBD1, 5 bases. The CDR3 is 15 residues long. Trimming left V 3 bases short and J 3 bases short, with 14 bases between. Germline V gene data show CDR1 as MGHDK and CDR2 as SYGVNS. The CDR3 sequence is CASSDPGRTDTEAFF. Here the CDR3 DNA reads TGTGCCAGCAGTGACCCGGGACGGACTGACACTGAAGCTTTCTTT. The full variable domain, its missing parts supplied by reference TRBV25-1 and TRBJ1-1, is EADIYQTPRYLVIGTGKKITLECSQTMGHDKMYWYQQDPGMELHLIHYSYGVNSTEKGDLSSESTVSRIRTEHFPLTLESARPSHTSQYLCASSDPGRTDTEAFFGQGTRLTVV.

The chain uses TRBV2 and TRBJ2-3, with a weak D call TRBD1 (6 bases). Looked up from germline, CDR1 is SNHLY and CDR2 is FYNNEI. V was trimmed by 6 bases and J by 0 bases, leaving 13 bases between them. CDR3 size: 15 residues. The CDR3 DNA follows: TGTGCCAGCAGAGCATGGGGGCTTAGCACAGATACGCAGTATTTT. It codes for CASRAWGLSTDTQYF. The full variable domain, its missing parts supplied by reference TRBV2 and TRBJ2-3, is EPEVTQTPSHQVTQMGQEVILRCVPISNHLYFYWYRQILGQKVEFLVSFYNNEISEKSEIFDDQFSVERPDGSNFTLKIRSTKLEDSAMYFCASRAWGLSTDTQYFGPGTRLTVL.

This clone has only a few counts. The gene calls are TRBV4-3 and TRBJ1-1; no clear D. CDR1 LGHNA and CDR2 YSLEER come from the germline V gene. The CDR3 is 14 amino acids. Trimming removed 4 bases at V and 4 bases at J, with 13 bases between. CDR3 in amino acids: CASSRSGPTTEAFF. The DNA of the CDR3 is TGCGCCAGCAGCCGTTCAGGCCCCACCACTGAAGCTTTCTTT.

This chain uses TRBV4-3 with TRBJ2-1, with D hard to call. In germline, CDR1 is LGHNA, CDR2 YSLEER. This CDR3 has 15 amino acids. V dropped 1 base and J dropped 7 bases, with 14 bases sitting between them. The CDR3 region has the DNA TGCGCCAGCAGCCAAGTTACGCTGGGCTCTAATGAGCAGTTCTTC. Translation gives CASSQVTLGSNEQFF.

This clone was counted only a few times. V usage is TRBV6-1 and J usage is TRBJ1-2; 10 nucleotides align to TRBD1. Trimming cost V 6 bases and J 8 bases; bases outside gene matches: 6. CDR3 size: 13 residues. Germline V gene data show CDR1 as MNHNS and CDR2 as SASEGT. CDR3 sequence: CASRAGTGDGYTF. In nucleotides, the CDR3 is TGTGCCAGCAGGGCCGGGACAGGGGACGGCTACACCTTC.

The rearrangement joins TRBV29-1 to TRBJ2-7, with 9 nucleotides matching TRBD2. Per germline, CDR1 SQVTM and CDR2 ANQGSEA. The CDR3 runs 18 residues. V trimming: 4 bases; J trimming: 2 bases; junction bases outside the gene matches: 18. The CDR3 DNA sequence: TGCAGCGTTGTTACGGGGACTAGCTGGGGCCGTAAAACCTACGAGCAGTACTTC. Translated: CSVVTGTSWGRKTYEQYF.

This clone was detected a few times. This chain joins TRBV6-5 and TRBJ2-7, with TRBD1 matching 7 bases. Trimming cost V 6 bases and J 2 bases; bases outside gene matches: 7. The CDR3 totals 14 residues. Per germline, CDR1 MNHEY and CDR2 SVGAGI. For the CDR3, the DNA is TGTGCCAGCAGAAACCCACAGGGGACCTACGAGCAGTACTTC. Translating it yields CASRNPQGTYEQYF.

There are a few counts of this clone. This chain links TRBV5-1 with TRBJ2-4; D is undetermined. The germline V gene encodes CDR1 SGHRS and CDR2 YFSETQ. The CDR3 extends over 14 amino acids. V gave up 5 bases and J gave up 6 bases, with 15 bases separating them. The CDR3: CASRNHLSPNIQYF. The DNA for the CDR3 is TGCGCCAGCAGAAACCACCTTAGCCCAAACATTCAGTACTTC.

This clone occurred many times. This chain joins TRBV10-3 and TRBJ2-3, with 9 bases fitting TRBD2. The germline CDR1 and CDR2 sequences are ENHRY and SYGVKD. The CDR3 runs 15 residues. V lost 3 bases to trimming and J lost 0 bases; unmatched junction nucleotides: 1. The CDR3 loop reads CAISDTSGSTDTQYF. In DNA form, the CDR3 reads TGTGCCATCAGTGACACTAGCGGGAGCACAGATACGCAGTATTTT.

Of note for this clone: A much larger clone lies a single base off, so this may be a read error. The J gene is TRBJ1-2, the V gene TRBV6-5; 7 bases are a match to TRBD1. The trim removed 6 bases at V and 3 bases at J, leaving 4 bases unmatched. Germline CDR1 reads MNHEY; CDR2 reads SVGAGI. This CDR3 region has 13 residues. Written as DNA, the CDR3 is TGTGCCAGCAGCTTCGACAGGGACTATGGCTACACCTTC. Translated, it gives CASSFDRDYGYTF.

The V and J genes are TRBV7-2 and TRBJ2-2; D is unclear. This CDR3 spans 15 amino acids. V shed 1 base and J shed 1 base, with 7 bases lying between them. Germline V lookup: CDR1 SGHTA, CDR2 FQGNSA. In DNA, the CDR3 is TGTGCCAGCAGCTTAGGGCCTATGAACACCGGGGAGCTGTTTTTT. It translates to CASSLGPMNTGELFF.

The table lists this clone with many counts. CDR3 residues: CASSQGERSIQYF. The CDR3 DNA is TGTGCCAGCAGCCAAGGCGAAAGGAGCATTCAGTACTTC. The genes are TRBV14 and TRBJ2-4; D call uncertain. The V gene's germline CDR1 is SGHDN and CDR2 FVKESK. Trimming removed 1 base at V and 9 bases at J, with 10 bases between. There are 13 residues in the CDR3.

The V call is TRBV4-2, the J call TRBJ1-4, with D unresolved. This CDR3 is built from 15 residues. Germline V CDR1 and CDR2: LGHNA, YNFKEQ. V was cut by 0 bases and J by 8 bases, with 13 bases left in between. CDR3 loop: CASSQEPRDWEKLFF. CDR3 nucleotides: TGTGCCAGCAGCCAAGAGCCCCGAGATTGGGAAAAACTGTTTTTT.

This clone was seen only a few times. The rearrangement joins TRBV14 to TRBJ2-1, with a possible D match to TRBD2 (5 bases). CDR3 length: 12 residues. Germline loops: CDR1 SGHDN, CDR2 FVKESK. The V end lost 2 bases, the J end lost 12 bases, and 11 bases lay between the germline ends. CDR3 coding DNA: TGTGCCAGCAGCCAAAGCGGCGACGTGCAGTTCTTC. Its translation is CASSQSGDVQFF. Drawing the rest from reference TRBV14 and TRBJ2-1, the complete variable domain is EAGVTQFPSHSVIEKGQTVTLRCDPISGHDNLYWYRRVMGKEIKFLLHFVKESKQDESGMPNNRFLAERTGGTYSTLKVQPAELEDSGVYFCASSQSGDVQFFGPGTRLTVL.

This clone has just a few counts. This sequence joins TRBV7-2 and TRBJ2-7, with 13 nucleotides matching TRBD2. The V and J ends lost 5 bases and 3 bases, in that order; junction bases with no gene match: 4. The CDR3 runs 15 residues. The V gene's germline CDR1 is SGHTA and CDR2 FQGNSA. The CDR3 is CASSIWTSGSYEQYF. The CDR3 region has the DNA TGTGCCAGCAGCATCTGGACTAGCGGGAGCTACGAGCAGTACTTC.

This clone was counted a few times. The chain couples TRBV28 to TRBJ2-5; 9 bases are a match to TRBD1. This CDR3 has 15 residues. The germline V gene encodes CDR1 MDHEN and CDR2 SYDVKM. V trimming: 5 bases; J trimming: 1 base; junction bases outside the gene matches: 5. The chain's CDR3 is CASSGQGSLQETQYF. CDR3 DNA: TGTGCCAGCAGTGGACAGGGGAGCCTCCAAGAGACCCAGTACTTC.

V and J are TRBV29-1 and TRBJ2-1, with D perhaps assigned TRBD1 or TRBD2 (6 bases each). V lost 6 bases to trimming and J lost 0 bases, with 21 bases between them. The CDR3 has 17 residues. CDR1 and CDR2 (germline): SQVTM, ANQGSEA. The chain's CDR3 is CSVSPPVGGLSYNEQFF. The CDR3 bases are TGCAGCGTCTCCCCCCCTGTGGGGGGCCTCTCCTACAATGAGCAGTTCTTC.